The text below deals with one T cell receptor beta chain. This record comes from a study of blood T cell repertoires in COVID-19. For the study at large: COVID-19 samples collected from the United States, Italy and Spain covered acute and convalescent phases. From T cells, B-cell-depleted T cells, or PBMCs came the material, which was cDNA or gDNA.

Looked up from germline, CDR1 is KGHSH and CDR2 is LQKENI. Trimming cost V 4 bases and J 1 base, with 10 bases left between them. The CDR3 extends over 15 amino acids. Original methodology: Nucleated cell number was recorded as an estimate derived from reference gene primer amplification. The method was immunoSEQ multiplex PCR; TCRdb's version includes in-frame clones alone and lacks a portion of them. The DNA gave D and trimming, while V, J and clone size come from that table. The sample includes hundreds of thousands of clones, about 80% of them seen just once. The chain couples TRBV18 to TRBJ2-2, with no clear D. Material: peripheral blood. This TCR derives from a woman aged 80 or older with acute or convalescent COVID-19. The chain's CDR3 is CASSLNAVNTGELFF. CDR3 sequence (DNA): TGTGCCAGCTCACTGAACGCAGTGAACACCGGGGAGCTGTTTTTT.